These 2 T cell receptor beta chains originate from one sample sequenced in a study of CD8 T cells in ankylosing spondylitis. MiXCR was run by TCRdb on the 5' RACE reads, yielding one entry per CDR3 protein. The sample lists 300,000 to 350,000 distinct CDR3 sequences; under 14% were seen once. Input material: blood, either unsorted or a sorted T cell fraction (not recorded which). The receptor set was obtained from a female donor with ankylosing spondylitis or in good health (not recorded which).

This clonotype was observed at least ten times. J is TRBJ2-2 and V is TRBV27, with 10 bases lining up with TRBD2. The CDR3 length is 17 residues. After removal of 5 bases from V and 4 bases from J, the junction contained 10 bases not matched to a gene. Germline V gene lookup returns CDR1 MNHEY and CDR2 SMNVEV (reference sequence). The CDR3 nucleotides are TGTGCCAGCAGTCTTCTAGCGGGAGTATCGGGCACCGGGGAGCTGTTTTTT. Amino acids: CASSLLAGVSGTGELFF.

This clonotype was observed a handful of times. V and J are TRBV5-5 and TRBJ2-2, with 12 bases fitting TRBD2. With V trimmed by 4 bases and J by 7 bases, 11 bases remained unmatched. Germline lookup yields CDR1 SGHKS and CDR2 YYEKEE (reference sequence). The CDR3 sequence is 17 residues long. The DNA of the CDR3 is TGTGCCAGCAGCGGGGACCGGACTAGCGGGGCGTTCGGGGAGCTGTTTTTT. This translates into CASSGDRTSGAFGELFF.